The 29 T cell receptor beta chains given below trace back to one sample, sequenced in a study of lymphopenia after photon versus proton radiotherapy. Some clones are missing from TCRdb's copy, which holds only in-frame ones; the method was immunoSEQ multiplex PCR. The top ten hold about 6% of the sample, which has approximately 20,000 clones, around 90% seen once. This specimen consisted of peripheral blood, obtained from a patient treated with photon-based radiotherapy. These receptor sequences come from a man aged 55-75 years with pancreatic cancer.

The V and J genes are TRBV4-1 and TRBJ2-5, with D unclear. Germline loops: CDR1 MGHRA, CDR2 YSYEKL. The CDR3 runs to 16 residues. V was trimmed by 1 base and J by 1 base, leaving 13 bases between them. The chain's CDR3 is CASSQGSWAVQETQYF. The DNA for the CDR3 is TGCGCCAGCAGCCAAGGATCTTGGGCAGTCCAAGAGACCCAGTACTTC.

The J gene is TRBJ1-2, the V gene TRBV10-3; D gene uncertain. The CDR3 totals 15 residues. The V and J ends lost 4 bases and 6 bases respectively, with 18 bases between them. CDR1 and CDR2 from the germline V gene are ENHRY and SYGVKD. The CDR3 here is CAISVSGEYVHGYTF. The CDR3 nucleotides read TGTGCCATCAGTGTAAGTGGGGAATACGTCCATGGCTACACCTTC.

The CDR3: CASKLDRANTEAFF. The CDR3 DNA reads as TGTGCCAGCAAGTTGGACAGGGCGAACACTGAAGCTTTCTTT. The chain uses TRBV2 and TRBJ1-1; 8 nucleotides agree with TRBD1. J was trimmed by 1 base and V by 7 bases; bases with no gene match: 5. The CDR3 covers 14 residues. Germline V CDR1 and CDR2: SNHLY, FYNNEI. Using reference TRBV2 and TRBJ1-1 for the parts outside the CDR3, the full variable domain is EPEVTQTPSHQVTQMGQEVILRCVPISNHLYFYWYRQILGQKVEFLVSFYNNEISEKSEIFDDQFSVERPDGSNFTLKIRSTKLEDSAMYFCASKLDRANTEAFFGQGTRLTVV.

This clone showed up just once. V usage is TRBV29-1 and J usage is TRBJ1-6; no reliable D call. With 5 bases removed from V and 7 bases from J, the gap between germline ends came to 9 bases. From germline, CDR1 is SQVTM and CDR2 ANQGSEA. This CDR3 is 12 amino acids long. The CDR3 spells CSVQLGNSPLHF. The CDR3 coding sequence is TGCAGCGTTCAACTCGGGAATTCACCCCTCCACTTT. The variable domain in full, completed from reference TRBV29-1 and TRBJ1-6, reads SAVISQKPSRDICQRGTSLTIQCQVDSQVTMMFWYRQQPGQSLTLIATANQGSEATYESGFVIDKFPISRPNLTFSTLTVSNMSPEDSSIYLCSVQLGNSPLHFGNGTRLTVT.

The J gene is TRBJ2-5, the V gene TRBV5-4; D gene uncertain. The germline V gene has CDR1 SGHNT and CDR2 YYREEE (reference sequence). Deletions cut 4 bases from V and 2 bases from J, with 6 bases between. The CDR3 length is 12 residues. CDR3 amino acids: CASSLRQETQYF. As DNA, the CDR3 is TGTGCCAGCAGCCTAAGACAAGAGACCCAGTACTTC.

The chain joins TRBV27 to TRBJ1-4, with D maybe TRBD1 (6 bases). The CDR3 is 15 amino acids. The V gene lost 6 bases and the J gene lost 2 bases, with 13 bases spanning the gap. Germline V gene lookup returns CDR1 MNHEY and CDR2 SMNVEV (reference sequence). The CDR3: CASRGGVITNEKLFF. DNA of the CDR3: TGTGCCAGCAGAGGGGGAGTTATCACTAATGAAAAACTGTTTTTT.

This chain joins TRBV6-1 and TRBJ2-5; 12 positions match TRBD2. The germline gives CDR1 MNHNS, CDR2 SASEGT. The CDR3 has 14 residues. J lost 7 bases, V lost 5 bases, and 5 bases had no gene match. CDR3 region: CASSPSGGAGTQYF. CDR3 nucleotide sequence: TGTGCCAGCAGTCCTAGCGGGGGGGCAGGGACCCAGTACTTC.

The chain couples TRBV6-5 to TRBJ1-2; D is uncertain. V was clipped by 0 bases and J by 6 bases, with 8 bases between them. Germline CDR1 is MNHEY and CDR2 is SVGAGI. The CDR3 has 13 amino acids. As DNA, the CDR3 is TGTGCCAGCAGTTACTCCCCAAGGAATGGCTACACCTTC. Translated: CASSYSPRNGYTF.

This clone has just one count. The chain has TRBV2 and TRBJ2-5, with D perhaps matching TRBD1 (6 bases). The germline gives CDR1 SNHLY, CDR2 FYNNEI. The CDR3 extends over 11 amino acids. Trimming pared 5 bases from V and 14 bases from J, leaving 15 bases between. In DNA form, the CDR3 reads TGTGCCAGCAGTCCAAGGACAGACGGATACTTC. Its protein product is CASSPRTDGYF. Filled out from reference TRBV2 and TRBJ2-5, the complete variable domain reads EPEVTQTPSHQVTQMGQEVILRCVPISNHLYFYWYRQILGQKVEFLVSFYNNEISEKSEIFDDQFSVERPDGSNFTLKIRSTKLEDSAMYFCASSPRTDGYFGPGTRLLVL.

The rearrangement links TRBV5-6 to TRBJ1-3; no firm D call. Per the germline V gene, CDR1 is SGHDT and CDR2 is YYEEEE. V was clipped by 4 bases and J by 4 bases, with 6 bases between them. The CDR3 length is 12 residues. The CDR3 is CASSGGGNTIYF. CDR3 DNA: TGTGCCAGCAGCGGAGGGGGAAACACCATATATTTT.

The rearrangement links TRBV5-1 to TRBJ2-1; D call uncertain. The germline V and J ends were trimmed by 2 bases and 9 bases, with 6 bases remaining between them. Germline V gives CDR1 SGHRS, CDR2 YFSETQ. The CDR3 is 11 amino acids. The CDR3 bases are TGCGCCAGCAGCTTAGGGCCTGAGCAGTTCTTC. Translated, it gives CASSLGPEQFF.

The CDR3 here is CASSRRGGFNEKLFF. The CDR3 coding sequence is TGTGCCAGCAGTAGGCGGGGGGGGTTTAATGAAAAACTGTTTTTT. The rearrangement links TRBV27 to TRBJ1-4; D possibly corresponds to TRBD1 (5 bases). V was trimmed by 5 bases and J by 4 bases, leaving 14 bases between them. This CDR3 comprises 15 residues. Germline-derived CDR1 and CDR2 are MNHEY and SMNVEV (reference sequence). The full variable domain, its missing parts supplied by reference TRBV27 and TRBJ1-4, is EAQVTQNPRYLITVTGKKLTVTCSQNMNHEYMSWYRQDPGLGLRQIYYSMNVEVTDKGDVPEGYKVSRKEKRNFPLILESPSPNQTSLYFCASSRRGGFNEKLFFGSGTQLSVL.

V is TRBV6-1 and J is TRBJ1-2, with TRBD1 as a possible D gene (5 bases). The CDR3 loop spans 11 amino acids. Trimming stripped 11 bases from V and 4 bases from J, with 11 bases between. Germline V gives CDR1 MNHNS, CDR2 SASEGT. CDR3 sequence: CAARGGYGYTF. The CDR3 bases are TGTGCCGCTCGGGGCGGCTATGGCTACACCTTC.

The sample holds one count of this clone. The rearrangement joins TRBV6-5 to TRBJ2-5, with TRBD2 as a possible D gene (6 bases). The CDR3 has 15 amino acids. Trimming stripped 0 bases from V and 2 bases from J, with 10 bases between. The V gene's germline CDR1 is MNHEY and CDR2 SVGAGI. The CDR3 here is CASSYSTSGQETQYF. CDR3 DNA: TGTGCCAGCAGTTACTCGACCAGCGGGCAAGAGACCCAGTACTTC.

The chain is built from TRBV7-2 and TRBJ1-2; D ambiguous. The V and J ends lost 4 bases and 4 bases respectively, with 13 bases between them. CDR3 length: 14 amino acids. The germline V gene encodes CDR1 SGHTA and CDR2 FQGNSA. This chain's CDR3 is CASSSLVAGYGYTF. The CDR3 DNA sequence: TGTGCCAGCAGCTCGCTCGTGGCAGGCTATGGCTACACCTTC.

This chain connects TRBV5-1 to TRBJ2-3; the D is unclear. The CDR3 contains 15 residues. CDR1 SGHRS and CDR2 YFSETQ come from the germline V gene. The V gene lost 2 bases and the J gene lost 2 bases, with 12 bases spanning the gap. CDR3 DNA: TGCGCCAGCAGCTTTAGTGCAGGATACACAGATACGCAGTATTTT. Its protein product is CASSFSAGYTDTQYF.

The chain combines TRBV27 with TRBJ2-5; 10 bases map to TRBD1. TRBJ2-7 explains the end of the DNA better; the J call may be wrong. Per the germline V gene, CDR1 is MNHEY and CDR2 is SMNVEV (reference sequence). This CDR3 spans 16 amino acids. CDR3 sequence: CASRAPGTGVTYEQYF. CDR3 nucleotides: TGTGCCAGCAGGGCACCCGGGACAGGGGTTACCTACGAGCAGTACTTC.

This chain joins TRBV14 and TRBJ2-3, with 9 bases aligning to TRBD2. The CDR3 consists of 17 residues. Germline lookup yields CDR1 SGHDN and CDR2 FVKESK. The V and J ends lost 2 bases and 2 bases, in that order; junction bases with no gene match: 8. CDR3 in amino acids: CASSQSSLAGPTDTQYF. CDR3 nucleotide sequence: TGTGCCAGCAGCCAATCGTCTCTAGCGGGACCCACAGATACGCAGTATTTT.

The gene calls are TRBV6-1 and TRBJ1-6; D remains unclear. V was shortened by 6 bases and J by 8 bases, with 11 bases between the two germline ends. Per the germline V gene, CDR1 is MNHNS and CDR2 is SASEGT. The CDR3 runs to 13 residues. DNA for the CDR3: TGTGCCAGCAGCCGGGTTCACGATTCACCCCTCCACTTT. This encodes CASSRVHDSPLHF.

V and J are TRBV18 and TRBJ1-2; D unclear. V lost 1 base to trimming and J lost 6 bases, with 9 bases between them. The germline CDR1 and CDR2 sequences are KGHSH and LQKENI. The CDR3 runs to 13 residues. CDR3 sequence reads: CASSPLELDGYTF. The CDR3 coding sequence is TGTGCCAGCTCACCACTCGAGTTGGATGGCTACACCTTC. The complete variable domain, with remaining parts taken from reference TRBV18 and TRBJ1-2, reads NAGVMQNPRHLVRRRGQEARLRCSPMKGHSHVYWYRQLPEEGLKFMVYLQKENIIDESGMPKERFSAEFPKEGPSILRIQQVVRGDSAAYFCASSPLELDGYTFGSGTRLTVV.

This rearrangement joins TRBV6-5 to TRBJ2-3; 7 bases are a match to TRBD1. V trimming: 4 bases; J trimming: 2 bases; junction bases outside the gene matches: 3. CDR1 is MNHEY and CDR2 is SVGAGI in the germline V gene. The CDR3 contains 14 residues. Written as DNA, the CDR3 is TGTGCCAGCAGTTTTGGGACAGCCACAGATACGCAGTATTTT. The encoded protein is CASSFGTATDTQYF.

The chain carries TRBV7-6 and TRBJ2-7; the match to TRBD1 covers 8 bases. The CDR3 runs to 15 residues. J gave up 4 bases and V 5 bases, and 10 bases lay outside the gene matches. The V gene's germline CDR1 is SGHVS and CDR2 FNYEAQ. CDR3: CASSTRTGRSYEQYF. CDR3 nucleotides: TGTGCCAGCAGCACCAGGACAGGGCGGTCGTACGAGCAGTACTTC. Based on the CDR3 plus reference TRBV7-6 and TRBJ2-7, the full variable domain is GAGVSQSPRYKVTKRGQDVALRCDPISGHVSLYWYRQALGQGPEFLTYFNYEAQQDKSGLPNDRFSAERPEGSISTLTIQRTEQRDSAMYRCASSTRTGRSYEQYFGPGTRLTVT.

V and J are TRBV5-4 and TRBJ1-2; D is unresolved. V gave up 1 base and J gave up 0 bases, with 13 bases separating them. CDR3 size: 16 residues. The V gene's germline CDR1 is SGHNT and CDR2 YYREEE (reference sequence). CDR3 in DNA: TGTGCCAGCAGCTTGAGATCGGGCCCCTCTAACTATGGCTACACCTTC. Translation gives CASSLRSGPSNYGYTF.

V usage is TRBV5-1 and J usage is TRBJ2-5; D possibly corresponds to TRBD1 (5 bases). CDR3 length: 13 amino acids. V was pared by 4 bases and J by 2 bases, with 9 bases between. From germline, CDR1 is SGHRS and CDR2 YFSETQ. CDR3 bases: TGCGCCAGCAGCCCGACAGAACAAGAGACCCAGTACTTC. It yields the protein CASSPTEQETQYF.

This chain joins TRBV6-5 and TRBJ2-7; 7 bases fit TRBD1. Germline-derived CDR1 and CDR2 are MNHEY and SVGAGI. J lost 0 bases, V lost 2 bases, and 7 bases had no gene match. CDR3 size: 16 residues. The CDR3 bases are TGTGCCAGCAGTTACCACAGGGGTCCCCTCTCCTACGAGCAGTACTTC. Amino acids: CASSYHRGPLSYEQYF.

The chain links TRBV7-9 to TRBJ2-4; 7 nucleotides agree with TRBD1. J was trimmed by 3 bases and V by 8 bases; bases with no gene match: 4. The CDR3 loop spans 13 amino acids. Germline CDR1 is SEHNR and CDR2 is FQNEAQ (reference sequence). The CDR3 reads CASGTGVKNIQYF. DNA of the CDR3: TGTGCCAGCGGAACAGGGGTCAAAAACATTCAGTACTTC.

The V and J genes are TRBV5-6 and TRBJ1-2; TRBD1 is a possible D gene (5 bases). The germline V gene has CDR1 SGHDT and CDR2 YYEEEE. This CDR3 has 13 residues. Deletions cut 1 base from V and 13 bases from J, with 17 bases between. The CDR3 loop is CASSLNEDNRCTF. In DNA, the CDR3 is TGTGCCAGCAGCTTGAACGAGGACAACCGGTGCACCTTC. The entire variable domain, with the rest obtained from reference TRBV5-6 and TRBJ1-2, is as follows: DAGVTQSPTHLIKTRGQQVTLRCSPKSGHDTVSWYQQALGQGPQFIFQYYEEEERQRGNFPDRFSGHQFPNYSSELNVNALLLGDSALYLCASSLNEDNRCTFGSGTRLTVV.

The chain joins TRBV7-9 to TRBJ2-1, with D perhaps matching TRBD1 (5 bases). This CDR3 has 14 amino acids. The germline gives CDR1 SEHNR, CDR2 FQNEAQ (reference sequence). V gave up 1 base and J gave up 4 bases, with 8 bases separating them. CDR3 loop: CASSLGRGYNEQFF. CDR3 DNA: TGTGCCAGCAGCTTAGGTAGGGGATACAATGAGCAGTTCTTC.

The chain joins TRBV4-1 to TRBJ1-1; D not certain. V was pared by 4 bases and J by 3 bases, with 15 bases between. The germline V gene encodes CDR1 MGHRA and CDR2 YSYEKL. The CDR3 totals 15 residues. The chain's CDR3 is CASSRGSGQDTEAFF. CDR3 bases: TGCGCCAGCAGCCGCGGCTCGGGCCAGGACACTGAAGCTTTCTTT.